This TCR beta chain was sequenced for a study of cytomegalovirus exposure and HLA in healthy donors. 60 Vbeta and 13 Jbeta primers were used in PCR. Using immunoSEQ multiplex PCR, the repertoire was profiled, and TCRdb retains in-frame clones only, with some absent. The data show 150,000 to 200,000 clones, with under 80% seen just once and around 2.1% held by the top ten. About this clone: Its antigen is not known.

Germline CDR1 and CDR2: LGHNA and YNFKEQ. The CDR3 runs 14 residues. Trimming pared 0 bases from V and 11 bases from J, leaving 11 bases between. General study points: As was reported, the HLA-A and HLA-B alleles of most subjects were accurately predicted from TCR beta sequences.

V usage is TRBV4-2 and J usage is TRBJ1-6, with D possibly being TRBD1 (6 bases). This clonotype was obtained from a female donor in good health and CMV-seronegative. Sequenced material: PBMCs. CDR3 in amino acids: CASSQEQGEPPLHF. Here the CDR3 DNA reads TGTGCCAGCAGCCAAGAACAGGGAGAGCCACCCCTCCACTTT.